Below, 25 T cell receptor beta chains from the same sample are listed, as sequenced in a study of glioma-infiltrating T cells. Amplification of TCR alpha and beta CDR3 regions from RNA used iRepertoire nested multiplex PCR. TCRdb used MiXCR to reprocess the multiplex PCR reads, holding one entry per CDR3 protein. The sample lists a few hundred thousand distinct CDR3 sequences; roughly two fifths were seen once. Sequenced material: glioma tissue, nonneoplastic brain tissue, or PBMCs (not recorded which). The receptor set was obtained from a human donor with low-grade glioma or glioblastoma, undergoing nonglioma brain surgery, or in good health (not recorded which).

Worth noting for this clonotype: As the CDR3 is not closed by the conserved phenylalanine or tryptophan, this likely results from a read error. The chain recombines TRBV20-1 with TRBJ2-7, with D perhaps TRBD2 (6 bases). Germline V gives CDR1 DFQATT, CDR2 SNEGSKA (reference sequence). Between the trimmed V and J ends, which lost 2 bases and 3 bases, there was a span of 14 bases. CDR3 length equals 14 residues. In DNA form, the CDR3 reads TGCAGTGCTAGACTGCTGAGGGGAGGCTACGAGCAGTACTTG. Protein: CSARLLRGGYEQYL.

The V gene is TRBV4-2, the J gene TRBJ1-2, with a weak D call TRBD1 (5 bases). Germline CDR1 is LGHNA and CDR2 is YNFKEQ. This CDR3 region has 16 residues. The V gene lost 1 base and the J gene lost 5 bases, with 17 bases spanning the gap. CDR3 in amino acids: CASSQGVGRADYGYTF. CDR3 sequence (DNA): TGTGCCAGCAGCCAAGGGGTAGGCAGGGCAGATTATGGCTACACCTTC.

This clonotype was seen only a few times. The chain has TRBV5-1 and TRBJ2-3, with a weak D call TRBD2 (7 bases). With 3 bases removed from V and 2 bases from J, the gap between germline ends came to 13 bases. From germline, CDR1 is SGHRS and CDR2 YFSETQ. CDR3 length: 15 residues. In DNA, the CDR3 is TGCGCCAGCAGCTGGGGGGGGGGCCCCACAGATACGCAGTATTTT. This gives the protein CASSWGGGPTDTQYF.

This clonotype was observed many times. This rearrangement joins TRBV28 to TRBJ1-2, with D possibly matching TRBD1 (5 bases). V lost 6 bases and J lost 7, with 21 bases in between. Looked up from germline, CDR1 is MDHEN and CDR2 is SYDVKM. This CDR3 spans 15 amino acids. DNA of the CDR3: TGTGCCAGCAGCCCTATCGCCCTCGAGGGGCCTGGCTACACCTTC. This sequence encodes CASSPIALEGPGYTF.

Details on this clonotype: A much larger clone is a single base away; this may be a read error. The CDR3 nucleotides read TGTGCCAGCAGTTTGGACTGGAGAACCAATCAGCAGTTCTTC. This codes for CASSLDWRTNQQFF. The rearrangement uses TRBV6-2 or TRBV6-3 and TRBJ2-1; maybe TRBD2 (5 bases). The CDR3 runs 14 residues. Per the germline V gene, CDR1 is MNHEY and CDR2 is SVGEGT.

This clonotype was detected only a few times. This rearrangement joins TRBV19 to TRBJ2-7; D perhaps matches TRBD1 (5 bases). The ends were cut back, 5 bases at V and 2 bases at J, with 19 bases in the middle. The germline gives CDR1 LNHDA, CDR2 SQIVND (reference sequence). The CDR3 is 16 residues long. The CDR3 region is CASSRRPITGAYEQYF. The CDR3 DNA sequence: TGTGCCAGTAGTCGACGACCTATAACAGGAGCCTACGAGCAGTACTTC.

The sample holds one count of this clonotype. The CDR3 bases are TGTGCCAGTAGCATCGGGACAGTACCATTTTCGCCCCAGCATTTT. Translated: CASSIGTVPFSPQHF. This chain joins TRBV19 and TRBJ1-5; 7 bases match TRBD1. Germline trimming cut 6 bases from V and 9 bases from J; bases unmatched to any gene: 14. This CDR3 spans 15 amino acids. Germline V gene sequence: CDR1 LNHDA, CDR2 SQIVND (reference sequence).

On this clonotype: The junction shows a germline mismatch at one end, possibly a read error. V usage is TRBV7-6 and J usage is TRBJ2-1, with 11 bases matching TRBD2. Germline CDR1 SGHVS, CDR2 FNYEAQ. The CDR3 is made up of 17 amino acids. The CDR3 DNA sequence: TGTGCCAGTAGCTTAACCCTCGGGACTAGCGGCTACAATGAGCAGTTCTTC. Encoded protein: CASSLTLGTSGYNEQFF.

This clonotype has a single count. The gene calls are TRBV28 and TRBJ2-1; TRBD1 matches at 7 bases. In germline, CDR1 is MDHEN, CDR2 SYDVKM. After removal of 11 bases from V and 0 bases from J, the junction contained 13 bases not matched to a gene. CDR3 length equals 16 residues. CDR3 DNA sequence: TGTGCCGGATCCCTTGACAGGGTTAGCTCCTACAATGAGCAGTTCTTC. Translation gives CAGSLDRVSSYNEQFF.

This clonotype has just one count. Given a much more abundant clone one base away, this may be a read error. The chain joins TRBV25-1 to TRBJ2-1, with 10 bases identical to TRBD2. Germline V CDR1 and CDR2: MGHDK, SYGVNS. The CDR3 length is 17 residues. The trim removed 0 bases at V and 6 bases at J, leaving 8 bases unmatched. Here the CDR3 reads CASSEYGGLAARNEQFF. CDR3 in DNA: TGTGCCAGCAGTGAATATGGAGGACTAGCGGCCCGCAATGAGCAGTTCTTC.

This clonotype has ten or more counts. The V and J genes are TRBV5-4 and TRBJ1-1, with D perhaps matching TRBD1 (6 bases). The CDR3 totals 15 residues. Germline loops: CDR1 SGHNT, CDR2 YYREEE (reference sequence). Trimming took off 0 bases at V and 2 bases at J, with 11 bases between the two ends. CDR3 sequence (DNA): TGTGCCAGCAGCTTGGGGTACAGGGACAACACTGAAGCTTTCTTT. Amino acids: CASSLGYRDNTEAFF.

This clonotype was picked up many times. The chain joins TRBV28 to TRBJ1-1; D uncertain. The V end was cut by 5 bases, the J end by 5 bases, with 15 bases between. Germline CDR1 MDHEN, CDR2 SYDVKM. The CDR3 covers 14 residues. The CDR3 sequence: CASSQSGPGTEAFF. The CDR3 DNA follows: TGTGCCAGCAGTCAGTCAGGACCGGGAACTGAAGCTTTCTTT.

Worth noting for this clonotype: This sequence may be a read error, since a much larger clone differs from it by one base. The rearrangement links TRBV20-1 to TRBJ2-1, with 11 bases matching TRBD2. The germline V gene has CDR1 DFQATT and CDR2 SNEGSKA (reference sequence). CDR3 length equals 13 residues. The V gene end was trimmed by 5 bases and the J gene end by 8 bases; junction bases not matched to a gene: 5. Written as DNA, the CDR3 is TGCAGTGCTGGACCGGGACTAGCGGATGAGCAGTTCTTC. Amino acid sequence: CSAGPGLADEQFF.

The chain links TRBV20-1 to TRBJ2-7; 8 positions match TRBD1. Per germline, CDR1 DFQATT and CDR2 SNEGSKA (reference sequence). Trimming took 6 bases from V and 3 from J; bases not matched to a gene: 10. The CDR3 runs 14 residues. In nucleotides, the CDR3 is TGCAGTGCCCGCGGACAGGGCCAGGACTACGAGCAGTACTTC. Encoded protein: CSARGQGQDYEQYF.

V and J are TRBV11-2 and TRBJ1-1, with TRBD1 matching 9 bases. Germline values: CDR1 SGHAT, CDR2 FQNNGV. V shed 5 bases, J shed 1 base, and the junction held 5 bases outside the gene matches. This CDR3 is built from 15 residues. The chain's CDR3 is CASSPYRGRNTEAFF. In DNA, the CDR3 is TGTGCCAGCAGCCCTTACAGGGGGCGGAACACTGAAGCTTTCTTT.

This clonotype was picked up one time. This rearrangement joins TRBV4-2 to TRBJ2-1; 12 bases align to TRBD2. The CDR3 consists of 17 residues. Looked up from germline, CDR1 is LGHNA and CDR2 is YNFKEQ. The V segment lost 0 bases and the J segment 6 bases; nucleotides outside the gene matches: 6. The CDR3 DNA reads as TGTGCCAGCAGCCAAGATCGACGACTAGCGGGAGCCAATGAGCAGTTCTTC. This sequence encodes CASSQDRRLAGANEQFF.

The CDR3 nucleotides are TGCAGTGCCGGACAGGTTTATGGCTACACCTTC. This gives the protein CSAGQVYGYTF. The chain has TRBV20-1 and TRBJ1-2; 7 nucleotides line up with TRBD1. This CDR3 region has 11 residues. The junction had 3 bases not matched to a gene; V was cut back by 6 bases and J by 5 bases. Germline V gene sequence: CDR1 DFQATT, CDR2 SNEGSKA (reference sequence).

The chain couples TRBV28 to TRBJ1-1, with D tentatively TRBD1 (5 bases). The V end was cut by 5 bases, the J end by 1 base, with 17 bases between. Germline assignment: CDR1 MDHEN and CDR2 SYDVKM. The CDR3 runs to 16 residues. The CDR3 nucleotides are TGTGCCAGCAGTACCCTCCAGGGAGACGGGAACACTGAAGCTTTCTTT. This codes for CASSTLQGDGNTEAFF. The full variable domain, its missing parts supplied by reference TRBV28 and TRBJ1-1, is DVKVTQSSRYLVKRTGEKVFLECVQDMDHENMFWYRQDPGLGLRLIYFSYDVKMKEKGDIPEGYSVSREKKERFSLILESASTNQTSMYLCASSTLQGDGNTEAFFGQGTRLTVV.

The chain employs TRBV6-1 and TRBJ2-1; 8 nucleotides line up with TRBD2. The CDR3 covers 17 residues. V lost 5 bases, J lost 3 bases, and 12 bases stayed unmatched. Germline V CDR1 and CDR2: MNHNS, SASEGT. CDR3 in amino acids: CASSPTRGGTLYNEQFF. In nucleotides, the CDR3 is TGTGCCAGCAGTCCCACCCGCGGGGGGACCCTCTACAATGAGCAGTTCTTC.

V usage is TRBV6-2 or TRBV6-3 and J usage is TRBJ1-5; maybe TRBD1 (5 bases). The CDR3 covers 18 residues. CDR1 MNHEY and CDR2 SVGEGT come from the germline V gene. The V end lost 5 bases, the J end lost 13 bases, and 33 bases lay between the germline ends. CDR3 residues: CASSNPTQGWVSNQLQHF. The CDR3 nucleotides read TGTGCCAGCAGTAACCCCACGCAGGGTTGGGTTAGCAATCAGCTTCAGCATTTT.

DNA of the CDR3: TGTGCCACCAGCAGAGATCCTACCAACGGGGAGACCCAGTACTTC. Its translation is CATSRDPTNGETQYF. The chain joins TRBV15 to TRBJ2-5; D unclear. The CDR3 spans 15 residues. Germline V gene lookup returns CDR1 LNHNV and CDR2 YYDKDF (reference sequence). The germline V and J ends were trimmed by 0 bases and 5 bases, with 13 bases remaining between them.

Worth noting for this clonotype: A read error may be the cause here, since a much bigger clone is one base away. The rearrangement uses TRBV20-1 and TRBJ1-1, with D possibly matching TRBD1 (5 bases). This CDR3 is built from 15 residues. The V end lost 1 base, the J end lost 1 base, and 13 bases lay between the germline ends. Per the germline V gene, CDR1 is DFQATT and CDR2 is SNEGSKA (reference sequence). The DNA for the CDR3 is TGCAGTGCTAGAGTCTGGGGGACGACGAACACTGAAGCTTTCTTT. Translating gives CSARVWGTTNTEAFF.

Only one count was recorded for this clonotype. Compared with germline, one end of the junction differs, possibly owing to a read error. The chain links TRBV15 to TRBJ2-7; TRBD1 might be the D (5 bases). The CDR3 contains 14 residues. Germline V gene data show CDR1 as LNHNV and CDR2 as YYDKDF (reference sequence). The CDR3 nucleotides are TGTGCCACCAGCAGAGATAAGGGGCCCTACAAGCAGTACTTC. Protein: CATSRDKGPYKQYF.

The CDR3 region has the DNA TGCGCCAGCATCCCGTATCCAGGGGAAAACACAGATACGCAGTATTTT. Translating gives CASIPYPGENTDTQYF. V and J are TRBV4-1 and TRBJ2-3; D is perhaps TRBD1 (6 bases). The V gene lost 7 bases and the J gene lost 2 bases, with 19 bases spanning the gap. The CDR3 loop spans 16 amino acids. Germline CDR1 MGHRA, CDR2 YSYEKL.

The chain links TRBV7-9 to TRBJ1-1; D gene uncertain. CDR1 and CDR2 from the germline V gene are SEHNR and FQNEAQ (reference sequence). V lost 5 bases to trimming and J lost 6 bases, with 13 bases between them. This CDR3 spans 13 amino acids. The CDR3 DNA follows: TGTGCCAGCAGCGGCCGCCTGGTATCTGAAGCTTTCTTT. It encodes CASSGRLVSEAFF.